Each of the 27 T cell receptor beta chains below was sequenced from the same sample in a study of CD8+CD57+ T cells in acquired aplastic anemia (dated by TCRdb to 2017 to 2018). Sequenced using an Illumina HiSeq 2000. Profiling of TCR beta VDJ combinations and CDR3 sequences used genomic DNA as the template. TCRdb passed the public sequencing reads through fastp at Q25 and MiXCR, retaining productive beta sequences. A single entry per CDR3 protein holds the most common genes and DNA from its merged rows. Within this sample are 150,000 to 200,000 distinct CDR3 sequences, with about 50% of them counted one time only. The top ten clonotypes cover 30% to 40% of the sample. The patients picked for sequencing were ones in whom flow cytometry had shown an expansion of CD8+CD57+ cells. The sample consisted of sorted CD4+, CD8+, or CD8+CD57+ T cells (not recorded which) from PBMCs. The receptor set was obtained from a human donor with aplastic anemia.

The CDR3 nucleotides are TGTGCCAGCAGCCCCACGGTGGGGGGATCCTCTGGCTACACCTTC. Residues: CASSPTVGGSSGYTF. The rearrangement joins TRBV5-4 to TRBJ1-2; a possible D gene is TRBD1 (5 bases). This CDR3 region has 15 residues. Per germline, CDR1 SGHNT and CDR2 YYREEE (reference sequence). V lost 4 bases and J lost 7, with 20 bases in between.

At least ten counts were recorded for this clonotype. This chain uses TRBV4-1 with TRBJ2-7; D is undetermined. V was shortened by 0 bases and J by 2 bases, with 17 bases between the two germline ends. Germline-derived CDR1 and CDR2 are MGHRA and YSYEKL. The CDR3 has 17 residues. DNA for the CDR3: TGCGCCAGCAGCCAAGAACGTTCGGAGCACCCCCCCTACGAGCAGTACTTC. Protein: CASSQERSEHPPYEQYF.

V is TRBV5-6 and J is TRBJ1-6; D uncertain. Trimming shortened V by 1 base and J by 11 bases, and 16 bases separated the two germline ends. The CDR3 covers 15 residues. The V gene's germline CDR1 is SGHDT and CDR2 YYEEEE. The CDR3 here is CASSLRALLGTPLHF. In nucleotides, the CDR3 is TGTGCCAGCAGCTTGAGGGCCCTCCTGGGAACACCCCTCCACTTT.

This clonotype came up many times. Here the CDR3 reads CASSPGQGLVYGYTF. The DNA for the CDR3 is TGTGCCAGCAGCCCGGGACAGGGCCTGGTTTATGGCTACACCTTC. The chain has TRBV12-3 or TRBV12-4 and TRBJ1-2; 9 nucleotides match TRBD1. Unmatched junction bases numbered 10, after V lost 6 bases and J lost 5 bases. This CDR3 region has 15 residues.

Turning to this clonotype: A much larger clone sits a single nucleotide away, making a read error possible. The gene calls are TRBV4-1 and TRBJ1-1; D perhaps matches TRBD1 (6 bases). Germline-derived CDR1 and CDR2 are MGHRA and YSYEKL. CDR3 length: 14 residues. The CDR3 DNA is TGCGCCAGCAGCCCTTCGACAGGAGGAGCTGAAGCTTCCTTT. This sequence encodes CASSPSTGGAEASF.

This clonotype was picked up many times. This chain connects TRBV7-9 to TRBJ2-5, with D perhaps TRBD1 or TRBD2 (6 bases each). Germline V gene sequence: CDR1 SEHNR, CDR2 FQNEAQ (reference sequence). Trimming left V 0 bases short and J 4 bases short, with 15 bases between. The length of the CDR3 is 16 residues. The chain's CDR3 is CASSLAPGGGGETQYF. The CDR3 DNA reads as TGTGCCAGCAGCTTAGCCCCCGGGGGCGGAGGAGAGACCCAGTACTTC.

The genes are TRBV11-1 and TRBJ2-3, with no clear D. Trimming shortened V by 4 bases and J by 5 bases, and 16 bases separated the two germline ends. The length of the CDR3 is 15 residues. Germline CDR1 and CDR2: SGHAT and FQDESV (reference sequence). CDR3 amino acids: CASSSALGPGDTQYF. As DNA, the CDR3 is TGTGCCAGCAGCTCGGCATTAGGGCCCGGAGATACGCAGTATTTT.

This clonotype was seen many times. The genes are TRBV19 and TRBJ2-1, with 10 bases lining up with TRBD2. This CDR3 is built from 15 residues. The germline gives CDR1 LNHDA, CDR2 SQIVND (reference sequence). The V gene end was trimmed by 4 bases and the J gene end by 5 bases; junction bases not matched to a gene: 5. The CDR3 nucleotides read TGTGCCAGTAGTAGGTGGCTAGCGGGAGACAATGAGCAGTTCTTC. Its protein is CASSRWLAGDNEQFF.

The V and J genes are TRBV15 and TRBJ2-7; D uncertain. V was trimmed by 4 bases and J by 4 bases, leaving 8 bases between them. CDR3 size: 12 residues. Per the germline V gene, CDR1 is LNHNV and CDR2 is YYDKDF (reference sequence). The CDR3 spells CATSTGRYEQYF. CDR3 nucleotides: TGTGCCACCAGCACAGGAAGGTACGAGCAGTACTTC.

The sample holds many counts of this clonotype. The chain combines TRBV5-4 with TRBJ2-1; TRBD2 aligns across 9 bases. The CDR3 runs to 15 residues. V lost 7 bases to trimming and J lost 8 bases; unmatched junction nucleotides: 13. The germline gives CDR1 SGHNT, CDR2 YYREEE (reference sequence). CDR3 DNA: TGTGCCAGCCCCGTGCTCGCGGGAGGGTCCGATGAGCAGTTCTTC. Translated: CASPVLAGGSDEQFF.

In DNA, the CDR3 is TGCAGTGCTAGTCTTAGAGTACACCAAGAGACCCAGTACTTC. The encoded protein is CSASLRVHQETQYF. This rearrangement joins TRBV20-1 to TRBJ2-5; no reliable D call. Deletions cut 3 bases from V and 0 bases from J, with 11 bases between. CDR1 is DFQATT, CDR2 SNEGSKA, per germline (reference sequence). The CDR3 is 14 residues long.

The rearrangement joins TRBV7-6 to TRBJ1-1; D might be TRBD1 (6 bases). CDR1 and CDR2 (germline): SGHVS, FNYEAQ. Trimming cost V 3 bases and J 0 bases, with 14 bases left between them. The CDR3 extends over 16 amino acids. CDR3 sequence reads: CASSFDPDSLNTEAFF. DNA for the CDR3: TGTGCCAGCAGCTTCGACCCGGACAGCTTGAACACTGAAGCTTTCTTT. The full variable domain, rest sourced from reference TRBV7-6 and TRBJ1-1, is GAGVSQSPRYKVTKRGQDVALRCDPISGHVSLYWYRQALGQGPEFLTYFNYEAQQDKSGLPNDRFSAERPEGSISTLTIQRTEQRDSAMYRCASSFDPDSLNTEAFFGQGTRLTVV.

CDR3 loop: CAISGDGGGAFEQYF. For the CDR3, the DNA is TGTGCCATCAGTGGGGACGGCGGGGGGGCCTTCGAGCAGTACTTC. The chain recombines TRBV10-3 with TRBJ2-7, with TRBD2 identical over 9 bases. The germline V gene has CDR1 ENHRY and CDR2 SYGVKD. The V gene end was trimmed by 4 bases and the J gene end by 6 bases; junction bases not matched to a gene: 10. CDR3 length: 15 residues.

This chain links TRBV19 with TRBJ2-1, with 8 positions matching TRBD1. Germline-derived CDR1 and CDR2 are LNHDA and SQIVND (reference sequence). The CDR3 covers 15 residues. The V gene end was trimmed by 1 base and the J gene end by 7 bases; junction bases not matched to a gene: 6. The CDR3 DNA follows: TGTGCCAGTAGTATAGCCAGGGGGCGATCGAATGAGCAGTTCTTC. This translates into CASSIARGRSNEQFF.

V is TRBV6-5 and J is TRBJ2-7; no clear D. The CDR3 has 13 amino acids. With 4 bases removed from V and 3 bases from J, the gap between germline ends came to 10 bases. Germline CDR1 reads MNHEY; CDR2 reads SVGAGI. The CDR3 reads CASSFGNFYEQYF. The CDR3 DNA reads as TGTGCCAGCAGTTTTGGCAACTTCTACGAGCAGTACTTC.

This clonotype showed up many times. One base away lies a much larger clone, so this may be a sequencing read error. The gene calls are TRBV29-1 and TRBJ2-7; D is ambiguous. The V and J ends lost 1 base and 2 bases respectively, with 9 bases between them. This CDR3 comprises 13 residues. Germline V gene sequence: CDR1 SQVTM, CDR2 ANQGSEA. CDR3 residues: CSVEGAATYEQYF. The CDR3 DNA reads TGCAGCGTTGAAGGGGCAGCCACCTACGAGCAGTACTTC.

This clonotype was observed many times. The CDR3 sequence: CASSSEAGAYGYTF. The CDR3 DNA reads TGTGCCAGCAGCTCTGAGGCAGGGGCATATGGCTACACCTTC. The V and J genes are TRBV5-6 and TRBJ1-2; maybe TRBD1 (6 bases). The germline CDR1 and CDR2 sequences are SGHDT and YYEEEE. Trimming took 3 bases from V and 5 from J, leaving 14 bases between them. This CDR3 has 14 amino acids.

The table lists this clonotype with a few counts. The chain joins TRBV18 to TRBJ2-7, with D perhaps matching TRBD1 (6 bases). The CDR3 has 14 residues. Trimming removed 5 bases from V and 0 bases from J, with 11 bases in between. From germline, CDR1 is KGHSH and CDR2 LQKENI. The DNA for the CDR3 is TGTGCCAGCTCATCCCGGGACACCTCCTACGAGCAGTACTTC. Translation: CASSSRDTSYEQYF. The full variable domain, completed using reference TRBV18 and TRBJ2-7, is NAGVMQNPRHLVRRRGQEARLRCSPMKGHSHVYWYRQLPEEGLKFMVYLQKENIIDESGMPKERFSAEFPKEGPSILRIQQVVRGDSAAYFCASSSRDTSYEQYFGPGTRLTVT.

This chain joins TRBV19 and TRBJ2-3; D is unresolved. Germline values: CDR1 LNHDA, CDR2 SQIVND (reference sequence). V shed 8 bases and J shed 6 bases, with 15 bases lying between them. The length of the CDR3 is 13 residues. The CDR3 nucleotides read TGTGCCAGTGCCCTCCGCTTGTCCGATACGCAGTATTTT. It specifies CASALRLSDTQYF.

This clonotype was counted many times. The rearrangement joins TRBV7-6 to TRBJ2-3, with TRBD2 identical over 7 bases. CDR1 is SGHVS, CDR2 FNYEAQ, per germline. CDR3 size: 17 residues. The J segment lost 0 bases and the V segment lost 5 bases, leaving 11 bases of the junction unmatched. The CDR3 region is CASSPPRGEVSTDTQYF. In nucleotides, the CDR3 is TGTGCCAGCAGCCCCCCCCGGGGGGAAGTAAGCACAGATACGCAGTATTTT. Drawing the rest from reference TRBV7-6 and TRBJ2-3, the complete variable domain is GAGVSQSPRYKVTKRGQDVALRCDPISGHVSLYWYRQALGQGPEFLTYFNYEAQQDKSGLPNDRFSAERPEGSISTLTIQRTEQRDSAMYRCASSPPRGEVSTDTQYFGPGTRLTVL.

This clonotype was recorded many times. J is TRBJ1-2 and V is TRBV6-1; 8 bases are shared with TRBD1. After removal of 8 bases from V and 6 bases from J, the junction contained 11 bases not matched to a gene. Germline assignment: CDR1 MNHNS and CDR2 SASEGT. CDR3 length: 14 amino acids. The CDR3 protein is CASGRQGLRNGYTF. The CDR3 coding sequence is TGTGCCAGCGGAAGACAGGGGCTCAGGAATGGCTACACCTTC.

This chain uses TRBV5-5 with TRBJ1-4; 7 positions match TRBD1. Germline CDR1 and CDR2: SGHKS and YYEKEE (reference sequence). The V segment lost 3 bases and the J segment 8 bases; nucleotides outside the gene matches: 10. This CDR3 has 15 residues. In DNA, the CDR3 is TGTGCCAGCAGCTGGGGGGAGCAGGGGGGCGAAAAACTGTTTTTT. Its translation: CASSWGEQGGEKLFF.

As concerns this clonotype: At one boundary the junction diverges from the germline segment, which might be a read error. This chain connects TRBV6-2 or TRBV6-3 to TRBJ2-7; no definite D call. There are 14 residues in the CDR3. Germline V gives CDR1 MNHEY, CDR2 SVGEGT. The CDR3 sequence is CATATRVSKDEQCF. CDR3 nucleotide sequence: TGTGCCACCGCTACAAGGGTGAGTAAGGACGAGCAGTGCTTC.

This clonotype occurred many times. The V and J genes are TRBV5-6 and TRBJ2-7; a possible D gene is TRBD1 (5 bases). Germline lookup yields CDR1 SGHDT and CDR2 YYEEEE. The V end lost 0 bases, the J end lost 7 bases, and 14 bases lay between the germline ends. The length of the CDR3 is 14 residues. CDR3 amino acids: CASSLGVRAGEQYF. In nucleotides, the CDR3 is TGTGCCAGCAGCTTGGGGGTCAGGGCTGGTGAGCAGTACTTC.

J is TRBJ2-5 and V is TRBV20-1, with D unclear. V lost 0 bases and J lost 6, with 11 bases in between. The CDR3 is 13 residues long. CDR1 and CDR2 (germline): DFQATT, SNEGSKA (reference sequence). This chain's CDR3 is CSARDSSKQTQYF. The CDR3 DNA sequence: TGCAGTGCTAGAGATTCCAGCAAACAGACCCAGTACTTC.

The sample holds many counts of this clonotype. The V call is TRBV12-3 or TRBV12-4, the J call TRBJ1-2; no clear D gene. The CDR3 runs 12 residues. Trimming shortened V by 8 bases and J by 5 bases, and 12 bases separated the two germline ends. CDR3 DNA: TGTGCCAGCGAGGGCCGCCCTTATGGCTACACCTTC. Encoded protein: CASEGRPYGYTF.

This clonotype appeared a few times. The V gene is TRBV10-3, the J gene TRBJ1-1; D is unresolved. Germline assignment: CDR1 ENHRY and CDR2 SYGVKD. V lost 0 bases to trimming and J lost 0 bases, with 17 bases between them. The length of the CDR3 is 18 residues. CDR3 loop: CAISESEAWQLMNTEAFF. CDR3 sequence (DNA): TGTGCCATCAGTGAGTCGGAAGCGTGGCAGCTGATGAACACTGAAGCTTTCTTT.